This T cell receptor beta chain was recovered during a study of T cells in localized non-small cell lung cancer. Sequencing was performed with immunoSEQ multiplex PCR; in TCRdb, only in-frame clones are kept and a portion is missing. The sample includes some 1,400 clones, about a fifth of them seen just once. In its sample, this clone ranks as large. The antigen is undetermined. Unmatched junction bases numbered 14, after V lost 1 base and J lost 4 bases. Looked up from germline, CDR1 is MDHEN and CDR2 is SYDVKM. This CDR3 contains 19 residues. Study findings and constraints: A raised T cell density in blood coincided with lengthier overall survival.

The V and J genes are TRBV28 and TRBJ2-1; 9 bases align to TRBD1. Sequencing was performed on normal lung tissue next to the tumor, taken before any cancer treatment. This receptor was taken from a male donor older than 55 with stage I squamous cell lung carcinoma. The CDR3 is CASSLSPDGWTGVYNEQFF. The CDR3 bases are TGTGCCAGCAGTTTATCGCCGGATGGGTGGACAGGGGTTTACAATGAGCAGTTCTTC.